This paragraph reports one TCR beta chain. Antigen unknown. These data belong to a study of blood T cells in healthy people across ages. A sample-barcoded 5' primer and a J-beta primer mix were used in a second PCR of about 7 to 12 cycles. TCRdb reprocessed the 5' RACE reads with MiXCR, giving one entry per CDR3 protein. The table includes approximately 670,000 distinct CDR3 sequences, less than 45% detected once. General study results and limits: Estimates of total diversity, which came from one million sequenced T cells, were considered to be underestimates. Samples with more naive T cells showed higher observed beta diversity.

The V segment lost 3 bases and the J segment 6 bases; nucleotides outside the gene matches: 5. Germline CDR1 and CDR2: SGHTA and FQGNSA. The CDR3 runs to 15 residues. V gene TRBV7-2 combines with J gene TRBJ2-3; 11 positions agree with TRBD2. Sequencing was done on a sample of blood. The sequence was obtained from an elderly man in good health. The CDR3 sequence: CASSFLAGGLDTQYF. The DNA of the CDR3 is TGTGCCAGCAGCTTTTTAGCGGGGGGGTTGGATACGCAGTATTTT.